This T cell receptor beta chain was profiled in a study of cytomegalovirus exposure and HLA in healthy donors. For the study at large: There were approximately 80 million unique TCRs (from HLA-typed donors) in an early data release.

CDR1 SGHDN and CDR2 FVKESK come from the germline V gene. CDR3 length equals 17 residues. Germline trimming cut 1 base from V and 0 bases from J; bases unmatched to any gene: 9. Remarks on this clone: Its target is not known.

Study results and caveats: The study flagged approximately 180 TCR beta chains as cytomegalovirus-associated. Most TCR sequences proved rare, with some public TCRs found in many donors.

Use of 60 Vbeta and 13 Jbeta primers characterized the PCR. The assay was immunoSEQ multiplex PCR, and TCRdb's table has in-frame clones only and misses some. This sample has over 80,000 clones; around 75% occur once, and the top ten carry roughly 3%. The TCR originated in a man aged 35 to 55 in good health and CMV-seronegative. Source material: PBMCs. V gene TRBV14 combines with J gene TRBJ2-7; 7 bases are a match to TRBD1. The CDR3 reads CASSQVNRDRVSYEQYF. CDR3 coding DNA: TGTGCCAGCAGCCAAGTTAACCGGGACAGAGTCTCCTACGAGCAGTACTTC.